Listed below are T cell receptor beta chains from one sample, sequenced in a study of blood T cell repertoires in COVID-19. Only in-frame clones appear in the TCRdb table, and some are missing; sequencing was by immunoSEQ multiplex PCR. The data contain over 120,000 clones, roughly 80% of them singletons. The sequencing sample was made of peripheral blood. These receptors originate from a woman between 50 and 59 years old with active or convalescent COVID-19. Both conserved end residues are part of each CDR3. A D gene is named only where the DNA matches it firmly. A clone size is listed for some rows: how often the clone was seen (once, few, many), or a class if it is expanded.

clone_size j_call d_call v_call cdr3_aa cdr3_nt
few TRBJ2-5 TRBD2 TRBV20-1 CSASMRGRVQETQYF TGCAGTGCTAGTATGCGCGGGAGGGTCCAAGAGACCCAGTACTTC
- TRBJ2-5 TRBD2 TRBV28 CASRSGTSGSGQETQYF TGTGCCAGCAGGTCCGGGACTAGCGGGAGCGGGCAAGAGACCCAGTACTTC
- TRBJ2-7 TRBD2 TRBV30 CAWRGTKAYEQYF TGTGCCTGGAGGGGGACTAAGGCCTACGAGCAGTACTTC
- TRBJ2-1 TRBD2 TRBV3-1/TRBV3-2 CASSQASGGLNEQFF TGTGCCAGCAGCCAAGCTAGCGGGGGGCTCAATGAGCAGTTCTTC
- TRBJ1-1 - TRBV30 CAHETGIEAFF TGTGCCCATGAGACAGGAATTGAAGCTTTCTTT
- TRBJ2-1 TRBD1 TRBV19 CASSIPPSGGGRNEQFF TGTGCCAGTAGTATACCCCCCTCAGGGGGTGGCCGTAATGAGCAGTTCTTC
- TRBJ1-2 - TRBV5-1 CASRRDQGGDGYTF TGCGCCAGCAGGCGGGACCAGGGTGGGGATGGCTACACCTTC
- TRBJ1-1 TRBD1 TRBV6-5 CASRGTANTEAFF TGTGCCAGCAGGGGGACAGCGAACACTGAAGCTTTCTTT
- TRBJ2-5 TRBD1 TRBV5-5 CASSLGTGGYGETQYF TGTGCCAGCAGCTTAGGGACAGGGGGCTACGGGGAGACCCAGTACTTC
- TRBJ2-7 TRBD2 TRBV7-8 CASSRVGRERSYEQYF TGTGCCAGCAGCCGAGTTGGGAGGGAGAGATCCTACGAGCAGTACTTC
- TRBJ1-5 TRBD1 TRBV7-2 CASSRLTGNSNQPQHF TGTGCCAGCAGCAGACTGACAGGGAATAGCAATCAGCCCCAGCATTTT
- TRBJ2-7 TRBD2 TRBV5-8 CASRPVAGEEQYF TGTGCCAGCAGGCCAGTAGCGGGAGAAGAGCAGTACTTC
- TRBJ1-1 - TRBV3-1/TRBV3-2 CASSPFLMPTDTEAFF TGTGCCAGCAGCCCATTTCTAATGCCGACAGACACTGAAGCTTTCTTT
once TRBJ1-3 TRBD1 TRBV4-1 CASSQDDRGLVSGNTIYF TGCGCCAGCAGCCAAGACGACAGGGGCCTAGTCTCTGGAAACACCATATATTTT
- TRBJ2-1 TRBD2 TRBV30 CAWSIARGDEQFF TGTGCCTGGAGTATCGCGCGGGGGGATGAGCAGTTCTTC
- TRBJ1-2 TRBD1 TRBV12-3/TRBV12-4 CASSPGQPGYTF TGTGCCAGCAGTCCGGGACAGCCGGGCTACACCTTC
- TRBJ2-1 TRBD2 TRBV18 CASSTTPSPSGRVEQFF TGTGCCAGCTCGACGACCCCCTCTCCTAGCGGGAGGGTTGAGCAGTTCTTC
- TRBJ1-6 - TRBV6-5 CASSYTMTGANSPLHF TGTGCCAGCAGTTACACGATGACAGGAGCTAATTCACCCCTCCACTTT
- TRBJ2-1 TRBD1 TRBV19 CASSIRDRGYNEQFF TGTGCCAGTAGTATAAGGGACAGGGGTTACAATGAGCAGTTCTTC
- TRBJ1-6 - TRBV19 CASRTTGGNSPLHF TGTGCCAGTAGGACGACAGGAGGTAATTCACCCCTCCACTTT
- TRBJ1-5 - TRBV2 CASSAQGREPQHF TGTGCCAGCAGTGCGCAGGGAAGGGAGCCCCAGCATTTT
- TRBJ2-3 TRBD2 TRBV7-6 CASSPRLAGGHDTQYF TGTGCCAGCAGCCCTCGACTAGCGGGGGGGCATGATACGCAGTATTTT
- TRBJ1-2 - TRBV7-9 CASSYEATGNYGYTF TGTGCCAGCAGCTATGAGGCGACAGGAAACTATGGCTACACCTTC
- TRBJ2-5 TRBD2 TRBV18 CASSTSGRETQYF TGTGCCAGCTCAACTAGCGGTCGGGAGACCCAGTACTTC
- TRBJ2-1 TRBD1 TRBV5-1 CASSLTGTGGHEQFF TGCGCCAGCAGCTTGACTGGGACAGGGGGCCATGAGCAGTTCTTC
many TRBJ2-6 - TRBV4-3 CASSVRLSGANVLTF TGCGCCAGCAGCGTCCGACTCTCTGGGGCCAACGTCCTGACTTTC
few TRBJ2-1 TRBD2 TRBV29-1 CSVEDGLAGINEQFF TGCAGCGTTGAAGATGGTCTAGCGGGAATTAATGAGCAGTTCTTC
- TRBJ2-3 - TRBV28 CASSLISTDTQYF TGTGCCAGCAGTTTAATAAGCACAGATACGCAGTATTTT
- TRBJ1-1 - TRBV6-1 CASSVGGGRVNTEAFF TGTGCCAGCAGTGTAGGCGGGGGGAGGGTGAACACTGAAGCTTTCTTT
- TRBJ1-1 - TRBV27 CASTTHGVGARGEAFF TGTGCCAGCACCACCCATGGGGTGGGGGCCCGTGGTGAAGCTTTCTTT
few TRBJ2-1 TRBD1 TRBV29-1 CSADRAALNEQFF TGCAGCGCAGACAGGGCGGCCCTCAATGAGCAGTTCTTC
- TRBJ2-6 - TRBV10-2 CASSDWRLSGANVLTF TGCGCCAGCAGCGACTGGCGGCTCTCTGGGGCCAACGTCCTGACTTTC
- TRBJ2-6 - TRBV19 CASSSQQGSPGANVLTF TGTGCCAGTAGTTCCCAACAGGGCTCGCCTGGGGCCAACGTCCTGACTTTC
- TRBJ1-6 - TRBV19 CASRQGGQIDSPLHF TGTGCCAGTAGACAAGGTGGGCAAATTGATTCACCCCTCCACTTT
- TRBJ2-3 - TRBV19 CASSHTDTQYF TGTGCCAGTAGCCACACAGATACGCAGTATTTT
- TRBJ1-6 - TRBV19 CASSIQDASPLHF TGTGCCAGTAGTATCCAGGATGCCTCACCCCTCCACTTT